The present entry profiles one T cell receptor (beta chain) with its context. Its recognized antigen is unknown. Per-base qualities were not stored, and no clone one base away is much larger. Whole blood was collected in K2EDTA tubes by collaborating institutions according to the institutions' own protocols. For TCRbeta analysis, collaborator samples were shipped as frozen whole blood, as isolated PBMCs, or as DNA extracted from either sample type. The data are from a study of blood T cell repertoires in COVID-19 (TCRdb year 2020). For context, the study as a whole: The collaborator samples originated in the United States, Italy and Spain and spanned the acute and convalescent phases of COVID-19. The samples were drawn from two sources: the first 160 participants of the ongoing ImmuneRACE study, and 1,200 or so subjects contributed by 6 global collaborators. Sample metadata almost always included a de-identified subject ID, COVID-19 status, age in years and sex. The dataset comprised deeply sampled blood TCRbeta repertoires from subjects exposed to, actively infected with, or recovered from COVID-19. The material from the prospective study consisted of cDNA or gDNA derived from T cells, B-cell-depleted T cells, or PBMCs. The repertoires were made available in a free public database intended to serve as a resource for research on the immune response to SARS-CoV-2. Where available, HLA class I and class II types were obtained from metadata supplied by the sample provider rather than from assay-based typing.

Results and caveats for the whole study, not just this receptor: How much clinical and demographic metadata was included differed by source and by participant, and the metadata was provided uncurated.

The immunoSEQ Assay, a bias-controlled multiplex PCR, was used to amplify TCRbeta CDR3 regions from genomic DNA. On the study's bioinformatics: The number of nucleated cells in each sample was estimated by amplification of reference gene primers within the assay. Sequence reads were collapsed and filtered to measure the absolute abundance of every unique TCRbeta CDR3 rearrangement. Productive Simpson clonality was computed per sample as the square root of Simpson's diversity index over productive rearrangements. The immuneACCESS repertoire file appears here via TCRdb, limited to in-frame rearrangements. These files lack a portion of the clones; in checked studies, under half of the deficit traces to unresolved V genes, and the cause of the others is not known. V and J calls plus clone size are reproduced from that table; the DNA served to infer D and trimming. Across this sample there are tens of thousands of clones, with around four fifths seen only once. The ten largest clones add up to under 4.5% of the sample.

Sequencing input: peripheral blood. The receptor was derived from a man aged 45-65 years with acute or convalescent COVID-19.

The CDR3: CASSGAGSYNEQFF. The DNA sequence is given as TGCGCCAGCAGTGGGGCGGGAAGCTACAATGAGCAGTTCTTC. The chain couples TRBV10-2 to TRBJ2-1; the D gene is perhaps TRBD2, on 6 matching bases. The CDR3 holds 14 amino acids from the cysteine to the phenylalanine. Left in the record is the CDR3 DNA by itself, 42 bases read in frame from the first base. CDR1 is given as WSHSY and CDR2 as SAAADI, both from the germline V gene. The trim is 4 bases for V and 3 bases for J, with a gap of 10 bases between the germline ends.